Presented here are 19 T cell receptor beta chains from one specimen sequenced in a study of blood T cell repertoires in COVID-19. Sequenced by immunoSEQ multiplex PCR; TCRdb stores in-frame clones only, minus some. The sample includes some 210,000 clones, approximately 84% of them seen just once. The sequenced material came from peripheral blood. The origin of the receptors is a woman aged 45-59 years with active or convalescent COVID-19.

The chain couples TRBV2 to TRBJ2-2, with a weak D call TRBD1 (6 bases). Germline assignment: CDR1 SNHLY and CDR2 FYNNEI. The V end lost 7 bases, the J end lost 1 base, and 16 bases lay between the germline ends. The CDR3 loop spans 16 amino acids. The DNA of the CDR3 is TGTGCCAGCACCACAGGGACGGCCTTGAACACCGGGGAGCTGTTTTTT. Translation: CASTTGTALNTGELFF.

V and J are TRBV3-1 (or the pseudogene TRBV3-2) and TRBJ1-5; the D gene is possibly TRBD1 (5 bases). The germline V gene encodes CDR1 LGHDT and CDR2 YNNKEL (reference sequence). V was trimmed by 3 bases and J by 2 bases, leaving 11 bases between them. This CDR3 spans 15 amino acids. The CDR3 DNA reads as TGTGCCAGCAGCCACTGGGGGGAGGGCAATCAGCCCCAGCATTTT. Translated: CASSHWGEGNQPQHF.

The CDR3 DNA reads as TGTGCCAGTACCAAAACACGGTCCGCGGAAAGCTCTGGAAACACCATATATTTT. Its translation is CASTKTRSAESSGNTIYF. The rearrangement joins TRBV19 to TRBJ1-3; no clear D gene. Germline CDR1 and CDR2: LNHDA and SQIVND (reference sequence). CDR3 length equals 18 residues. Deletions cut 7 bases from V and 0 bases from J, with 22 bases between.

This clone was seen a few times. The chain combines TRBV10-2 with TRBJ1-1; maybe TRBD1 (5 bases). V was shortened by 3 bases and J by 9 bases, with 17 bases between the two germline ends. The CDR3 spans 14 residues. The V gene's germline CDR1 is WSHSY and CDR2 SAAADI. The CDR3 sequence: CASSDTMGTDKAFF. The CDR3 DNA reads TGCGCCAGCAGTGATACCATGGGTACGGACAAAGCTTTCTTT.

The CDR3 region is CASSQNEKLFF. CDR3 in DNA: TGTGCCAGCAGCCAAAATGAAAAACTGTTTTTT. The rearrangement uses TRBV6-5 and TRBJ1-4; D is undetermined. CDR3 length equals 11 residues. The germline V and J ends were trimmed by 6 bases and 5 bases, with 4 bases remaining between them. Looked up from germline, CDR1 is MNHEY and CDR2 is SVGAGI.

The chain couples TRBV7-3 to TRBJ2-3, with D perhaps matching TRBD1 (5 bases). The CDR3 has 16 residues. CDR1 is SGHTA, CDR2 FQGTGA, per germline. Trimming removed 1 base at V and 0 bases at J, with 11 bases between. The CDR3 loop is CASSLNSPGSTDTQYF. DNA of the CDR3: TGTGCCAGCAGCTTAAACTCACCAGGGAGCACAGATACGCAGTATTTT.

The CDR3 is CASSVGPTAADTQYF. CDR3 in DNA: TGTGCCAGCAGCGTAGGACCCACCGCGGCAGATACGCAGTATTTT. V is TRBV9 and J is TRBJ2-3; D unresolved. Germline CDR1 and CDR2: SGDLS and YYNGEE. V lost 0 bases to trimming and J lost 4 bases, with 12 bases between them. CDR3 length: 15 residues.

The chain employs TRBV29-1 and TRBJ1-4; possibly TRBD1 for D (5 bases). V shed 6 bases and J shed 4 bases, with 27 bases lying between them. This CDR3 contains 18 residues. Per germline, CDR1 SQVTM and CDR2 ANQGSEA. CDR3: CSVDRGVDIDPLNEKLFF. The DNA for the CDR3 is TGCAGCGTGGACCGTGGTGTGGACATCGACCCACTTAATGAAAAACTGTTTTTT.

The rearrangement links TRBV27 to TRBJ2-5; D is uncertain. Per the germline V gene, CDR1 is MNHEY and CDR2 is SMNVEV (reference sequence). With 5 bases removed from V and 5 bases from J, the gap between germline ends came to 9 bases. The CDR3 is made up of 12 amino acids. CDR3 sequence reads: CASSPLLETQYF. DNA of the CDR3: TGTGCCAGCAGTCCCCTTCTCGAGACCCAGTACTTC.

DNA of the CDR3: TGTGCCAGCAGCGTAGGACATCACACCGGGGAGCTGTTTTTT. This codes for CASSVGHHTGELFF. The rearrangement uses TRBV9 and TRBJ2-2; D unclear. From germline, CDR1 is SGDLS and CDR2 YYNGEE. The V gene lost 0 bases and the J gene lost 3 bases, with 6 bases spanning the gap. The CDR3 is made up of 14 amino acids.

The CDR3 DNA reads as TGTGCCAGCAGTCGAGACAGTCCCAAAAACATTCAGTACTTC. This gives the protein CASSRDSPKNIQYF. This chain joins TRBV28 and TRBJ2-4, with a weak D call TRBD1 (5 bases). V was pared by 5 bases and J by 2 bases, with 10 bases between. CDR1 MDHEN and CDR2 SYDVKM come from the germline V gene. This CDR3 spans 14 amino acids.

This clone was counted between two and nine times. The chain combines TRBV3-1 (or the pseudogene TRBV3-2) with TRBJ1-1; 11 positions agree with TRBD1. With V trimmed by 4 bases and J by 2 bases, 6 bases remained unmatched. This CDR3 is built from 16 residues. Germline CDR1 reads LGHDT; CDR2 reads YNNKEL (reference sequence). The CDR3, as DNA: TGTGCCAGCAGCCGACTCAGGACAGGGGGCAACACTGAAGCTTTCTTT. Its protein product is CASSRLRTGGNTEAFF.

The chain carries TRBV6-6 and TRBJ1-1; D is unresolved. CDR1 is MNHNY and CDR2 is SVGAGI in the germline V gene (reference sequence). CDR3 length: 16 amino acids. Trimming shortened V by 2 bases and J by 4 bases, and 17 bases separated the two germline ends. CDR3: CASSYAPGPRGTEAFF. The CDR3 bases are TGTGCCAGCAGTTACGCTCCCGGTCCCCGGGGCACTGAAGCTTTCTTT.

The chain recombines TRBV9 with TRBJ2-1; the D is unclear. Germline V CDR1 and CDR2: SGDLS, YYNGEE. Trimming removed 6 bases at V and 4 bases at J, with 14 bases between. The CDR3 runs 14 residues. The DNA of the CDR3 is TGTGCCAGCAATCGCGTAGGAGCTTACAATGAGCAGTTCTTC. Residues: CASNRVGAYNEQFF. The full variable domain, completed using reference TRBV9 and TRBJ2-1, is DSGVTQTPKHLITATGQRVTLRCSPRSGDLSVYWYQQSLDQGLQFLIQYYNGEERAKGNILERFSAQQFPDLHSELNLSSLELGDSALYFCASNRVGAYNEQFFGPGTRLTVL.

CDR3 sequence: CASSPRGSEKLFF. The CDR3 bases are TGTGCCAGCAGCCCACGTGGTAGTGAAAAACTGTTTTTT. The V gene is TRBV12-3 or TRBV12-4, the J gene TRBJ1-4; D is unclear. CDR3 length: 13 amino acids. Trimming took off 6 bases at V and 7 bases at J, with 12 bases between the two ends.

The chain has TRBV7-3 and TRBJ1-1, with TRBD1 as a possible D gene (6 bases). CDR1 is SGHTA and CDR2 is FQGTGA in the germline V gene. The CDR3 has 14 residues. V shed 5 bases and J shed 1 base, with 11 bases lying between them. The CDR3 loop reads CASSLSRGNTEAFF. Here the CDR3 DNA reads TGTGCCAGCAGCCTTAGCAGGGGGAACACTGAAGCTTTCTTT.

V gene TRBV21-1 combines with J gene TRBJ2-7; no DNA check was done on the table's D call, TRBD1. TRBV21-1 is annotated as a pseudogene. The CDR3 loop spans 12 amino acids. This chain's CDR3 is CASSKPNYEQYF. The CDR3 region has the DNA TGTGCCAGCAGCAAACCCAACTACGAGCAGTACTTC.

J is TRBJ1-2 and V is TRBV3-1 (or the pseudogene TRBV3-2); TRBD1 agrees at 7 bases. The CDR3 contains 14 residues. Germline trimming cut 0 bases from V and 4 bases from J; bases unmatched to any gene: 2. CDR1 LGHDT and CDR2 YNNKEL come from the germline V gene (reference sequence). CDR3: CASSQETGIYGYTF. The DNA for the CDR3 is TGTGCCAGCAGCCAAGAGACAGGGATCTATGGCTACACCTTC.

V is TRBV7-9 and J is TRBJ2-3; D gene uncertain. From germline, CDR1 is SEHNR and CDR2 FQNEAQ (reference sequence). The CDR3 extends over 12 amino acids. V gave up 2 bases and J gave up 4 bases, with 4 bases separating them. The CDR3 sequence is CASSLIADTQYF. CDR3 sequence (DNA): TGTGCCAGCAGCTTAATAGCAGATACGCAGTATTTT.